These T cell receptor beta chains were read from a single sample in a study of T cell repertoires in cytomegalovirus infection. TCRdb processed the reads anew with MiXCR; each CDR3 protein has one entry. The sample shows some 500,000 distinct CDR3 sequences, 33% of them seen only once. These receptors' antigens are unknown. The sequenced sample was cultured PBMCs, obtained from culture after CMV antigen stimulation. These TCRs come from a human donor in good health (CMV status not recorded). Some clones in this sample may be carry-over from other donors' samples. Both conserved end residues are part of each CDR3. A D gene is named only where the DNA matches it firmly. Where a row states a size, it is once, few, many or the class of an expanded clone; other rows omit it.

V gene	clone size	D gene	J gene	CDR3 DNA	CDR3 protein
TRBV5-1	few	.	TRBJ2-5	TGCGCCAGCAGCTTGGGTTCGGGGAACATCGGGGAGACCCAGTACTTC	CASSLGSGNIGETQYF
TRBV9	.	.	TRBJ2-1	TGTGCCAGCAGCAAGACAGGAGGGCCGAATGAGCAGTTCTTC	CASSKTGGPNEQFF
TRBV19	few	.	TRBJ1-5	TGTGCCAGTAGTCCCCCGGGACACTTCAATCAGCCCCAGCATTTT	CASSPPGHFNQPQHF
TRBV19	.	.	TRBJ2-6	TGTGCCAGTAGTGTTAAAGCAGGGACCGGGGCCAACGTCCTGACTTTC	CASSVKAGTGANVLTF
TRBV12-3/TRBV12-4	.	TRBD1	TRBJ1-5	TGTGCCAGCGGACAGGGGAGGGATCAGCCCCAGCATTTT	CASGQGRDQPQHF
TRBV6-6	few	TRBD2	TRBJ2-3	TGTGCCAGCAGTTACTCGATGTCCGGGACTAGCGGGAGAAATACGCAGTATTTT	CASSYSMSGTSGRNTQYF
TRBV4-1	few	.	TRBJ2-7	TGCGCCAGCAGCCAAGATAGCATCAGGGACAACAACCCCGACTGCGAGCAGTACTTC	CASSQDSIRDNNPDCEQYF
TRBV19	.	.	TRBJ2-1	TGTGCCAGTAGTACAGAACTAGCTTCACCCTACAATGAGCAGTTCTTC	CASSTELASPYNEQFF
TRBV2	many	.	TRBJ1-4	TGTGCCAGCAGTGACCCATGGGCTAATGAAAAACTGTTTTTT	CASSDPWANEKLFF
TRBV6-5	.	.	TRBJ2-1	TGTGCCAGCAACCAAAGGGACCTAAACAATGAGCAGTTCTTC	CASNQRDLNNEQFF
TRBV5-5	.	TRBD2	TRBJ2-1	TGTGCCAGCAGCTTCCCTAGCGGGAGGAATGGTTACAATGAGCAGTTCTTC	CASSFPSGRNGYNEQFF
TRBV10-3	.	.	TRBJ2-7	TGTGCCATCAGTGAGGGAAACGAGCAGTACTTC	CAISEGNEQYF
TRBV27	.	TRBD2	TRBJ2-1	TGTGCCAGCAGTAAGGGATATTTCTCCGGGACTAGCGGTAATGAGCAGTTCTTC	CASSKGYFSGTSGNEQFF
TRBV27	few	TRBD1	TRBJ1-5	TGTGCCAGCAGTCCTTCAGGGGGTGGTCAGCCCCAGCATTTT	CASSPSGGGQPQHF
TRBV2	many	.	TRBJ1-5	TGTGCCAGCAGTGTCAACTCAGGGGTCAAACAGCCCCAGCATTTT	CASSVNSGVKQPQHF
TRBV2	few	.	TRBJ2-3	TGTGCCAGCAGTGATAGGGGAGATACGCAGTATTTT	CASSDRGDTQYF
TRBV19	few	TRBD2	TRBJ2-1	TGTGCCAGTACGGGACTAGCGGGAGGCAATGAGCAGTTCTTC	CASTGLAGGNEQFF
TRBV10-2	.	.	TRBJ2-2	TGCGCCACCAAATTCCGGGACACCTCCGGGGAGCTGTTTTTT	CATKFRDTSGELFF
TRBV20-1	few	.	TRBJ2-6	TGCAGTGCCGGAGGGGGCGGGGGCTCTGGGGCCAACGTCCTGACTTTC	CSAGGGGGSGANVLTF
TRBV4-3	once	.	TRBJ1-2	TGCGCCAGCAGCCAAGTTCTTGGGGGGATCTATGGCTACACCTTC	CASSQVLGGIYGYTF
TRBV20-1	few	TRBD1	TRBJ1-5	TGCAGTGCAAGTAGCATACAGGGGGCTCGGAATCAGCCCCAGCATTTT	CSASSIQGARNQPQHF
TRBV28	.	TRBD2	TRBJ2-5	TGTGCCAGCAGAGCTAGCGGGAGGACTACTATTAGTCAGTACTTC	CASRASGRTTISQYF
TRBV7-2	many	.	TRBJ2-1	TGTGCCAGCAGCTTAGTATCCCGGCCTAGCGTTGGCAATGAGCAGTTCTTC	CASSLVSRPSVGNEQFF
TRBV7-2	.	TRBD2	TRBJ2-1	TGTGCCAGCAGCTTAGTAACTAGCGGGAACTACAATGAGCAGTTCTTC	CASSLVTSGNYNEQFF
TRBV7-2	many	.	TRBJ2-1	TGTGCCAGCAGCTTGGGGAGAACCTCCTACAATGAGCAGTTCTTC	CASSLGRTSYNEQFF
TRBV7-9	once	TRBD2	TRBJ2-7	TGTGCCAGCAGCTTAGCGGGACTAGCGGTTGACGAGCAGTACTTC	CASSLAGLAVDEQYF
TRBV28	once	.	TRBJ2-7	TGTGCCAGTCACCGGGACAACTCCTACGAGCTGTACTTC	CASHRDNSYELYF
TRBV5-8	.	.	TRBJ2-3	TGTGCCAGCCGCCGGCAAGGTGGGGATACGCAGTATTTT	CASRRQGGDTQYF
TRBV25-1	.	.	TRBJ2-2	TGTGCCAGCAGTGAGTTCACCGGGGAGCTGTTTTTT	CASSEFTGELFF
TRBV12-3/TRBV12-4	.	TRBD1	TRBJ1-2	TGTGCCAGCAGCCGCAGACAGGGCCCAAACTATGGCTACACCTTC	CASSRRQGPNYGYTF